The rows below give T cell receptor beta chains drawn from one sample of a study of blood T cells in healthy people across ages. MiXCR, applied by TCRdb to the 5' RACE reads, yields one record per CDR3 protein. The sample records about 670,000 distinct CDR3 sequences, less than 45% being singletons. The sequenced sample consisted of blood. The receptors come from an elderly man in good health. CDR3s include the opening cysteine and the closing phenylalanine or tryptophan.

J: TRBJ1-1; V: TRBV12-5; CDR3: CASGLGLPNTEAFF
J: TRBJ1-6; V: TRBV13; CDR3: CASSLIGTGNNSPLHF
J: TRBJ1-5; V: TRBV15; CDR3: CATSRDRIGNQPQHF
J: TRBJ1-1; V: TRBV7-9; CDR3: CASSLEQGIVAFF
J: TRBJ2-4; V: TRBV10-3; CDR3: CAIGEVGLAKNIQYF
J: TRBJ1-5; V: TRBV12-3/TRBV12-4; CDR3: CASSAGGEWPQHF
J: TRBJ2-7; V: TRBV30; CDR3: CAWSVGFTYEQYF
J: TRBJ2-1; V: TRBV12-3/TRBV12-4; CDR3: CASSFGQGAYNEQFF
J: TRBJ2-4; V: TRBV4-3; CDR3: CASSQDGVAGTKPENIQYF
J: TRBJ2-7; V: TRBV5-1; CDR3: CASSGYQFYEQYF
J: TRBJ2-1; V: TRBV10-3; CDR3: CAISDPRTGSTSGSSYNEQFF
J: TRBJ2-7; V: TRBV20-1; CDR3: CSAPGTSGGSSYNEQYF
J: TRBJ2-4; V: TRBV27; CDR3: CASSSAAGGVWNIQYF
J: TRBJ2-3; V: TRBV6-2/TRBV6-3; CDR3: CVGLAEESTDTQYF
J: TRBJ2-5; V: TRBV3-1; CDR3: CASSQLKTGLREQYF
J: TRBJ2-3; V: TRBV12-3/TRBV12-4; CDR3: CASSSYTAAENTDTQYF
J: TRBJ2-1; V: TRBV7-8; CDR3: CTSSIAQDQPRGQFF
J: TRBJ2-5; V: TRBV28; CDR3: CASSSPAGQKETQYF
J: TRBJ2-1; V: TRBV4-3; CDR3: CASSQEKWRDLSSYNEQFF
J: .; V: TRBV4-1; CDR3: CASSQDRVPPPEQYF
J: TRBJ2-5; V: TRBV25-1; CDR3: CASSESPPKRLAGGQETQYF
J: TRBJ2-3; V: TRBV12-3/TRBV12-4; CDR3: CASRSGGRGLDTQYF
J: TRBJ2-5; V: TRBV7-2; CDR3: CASSPHDRGRGEQYF
J: TRBJ1-1; V: TRBV29-1; CDR3: CSVGSGGGFGAFF
J: TRBJ2-1; V: TRBV6-5; CDR3: CASSVQRLGEQFF
J: TRBJ2-3; V: TRBV7-8; CDR3: CASSLEPLGINTDAQYF
J: TRBJ2-5; V: TRBV5-1; CDR3: CASSFDAGWPQETQYF
J: TRBJ1-1; V: TRBV3-1; CDR3: CASSQEGGAFF
J: TRBJ2-3; V: TRBV20-1; CDR3: CSARDPLAGIADTQYF
J: TRBJ2-5; V: TRBV7-2; CDR3: CASSLFLGETQYF
J: TRBJ2-5; V: TRBV21-1; CDR3: CASTPAVLVAFETQYF
J: TRBJ1-2; V: TRBV12-3/TRBV12-4; CDR3: CASSSRGYGYTF
J: TRBJ1-4; V: TRBV10-3; CDR3: CAIRGTGSEELFF
J: TRBJ1-6; V: TRBV4-1; CDR3: CASSQDQRGSRSPLHF
J: TRBJ1-1; V: TRBV4-1; CDR3: CASSQERAGVATEAFF
J: TRBJ2-1; V: TRBV7-2; CDR3: CASSLPKSEQFF
J: TRBJ2-7; V: TRBV6-5; CDR3: CASSSRRTQQYF
J: TRBJ1-5; V: TRBV28; CDR3: CASRRSGTGGGQPQHF
J: TRBJ1-6; V: TRBV15; CDR3: CATSREQSNNSPLHF
J: TRBJ2-3; V: TRBV7-2; CDR3: CASSPQGALPTDTQYF
J: TRBJ2-7; V: TRBV4-3; CDR3: CASSQRQGPPYEQYF
J: TRBJ1-6; V: TRBV7-9; CDR3: CASSIHSRGISSPLHF
J: TRBJ1-4; V: TRBV7-9; CDR3: CASSSDGTPGEKLFF
J: TRBJ2-2; V: TRBV6-2/TRBV6-3; CDR3: CASSRGVTGELFF
J: TRBJ2-5; V: TRBV20-1; CDR3: CSAGDTVNQETQYF
J: TRBJ1-3; V: TRBV27; CDR3: CASRGGTNGNTIYF
J: TRBJ2-3; V: TRBV18; CDR3: CASGQGTDTQYF
J: TRBJ1-2; V: TRBV7-2; CDR3: CASSRDSSSYGYTF
J: TRBJ2-7; V: TRBV5-1; CDR3: CASSADRVDEQYF
J: TRBJ2-5; V: TRBV3-1; CDR3: CASSQVFGGGQETQYF
J: .; V: TRBV12-3/TRBV12-4; CDR3: CASSVGLARYEQYF
J: TRBJ2-6; V: TRBV9; CDR3: CASSAGDLSGANVLTF
J: TRBJ2-1; V: TRBV10-2; CDR3: CASRQTRGYNEQFF
J: TRBJ1-3; V: TRBV5-1; CDR3: CASSPKTGGKANTIYF
J: TRBJ2-7; V: TRBV18; CDR3: CASSPAAGRDEQYF
J: TRBJ2-7; V: TRBV24-1; CDR3: CATSDFKFSGEQYF
J: TRBJ2-5; V: TRBV10-2; CDR3: CASSPYFREQYF
J: TRBJ2-3; V: TRBV7-8; CDR3: CASSLSVSGTDTQYF
J: TRBJ2-3; V: TRBV7-2; CDR3: CASSFRGQSSTDTQYF